This T cell receptor beta chain was captured in a study of blood T cell repertoires in COVID-19. For the study at large: The study drew acute and convalescent COVID-19 samples from the United States, Italy and Spain.

The CDR3 runs 13 residues. Germline CDR1 and CDR2: LNHDA and SQIVND (reference sequence). The V end was cut by 3 bases, the J end by 5 bases, with 7 bases between. Study processing details: Reference gene primer amplification gave estimated nucleated cell counts. The protocol was immunoSEQ multiplex PCR, while the TCRdb copy is restricted to in-frame clones and leaves out a portion. The V and J calls and clone size were taken over from that table, and D and trimming were inferred from the DNA. In the table there are nearly 250,000 clones, about 82% of which are singletons. The sample was peripheral blood. The receptor was isolated from a woman at least 80 years old with COVID-19, enrolled during active disease. The chain employs TRBV19 and TRBJ2-2, with D hard to call. CDR3 residues: CASSIYGTGELFF. The CDR3 nucleotides read TGTGCCAGTAGTATTTACGGTACCGGGGAGCTGTTTTTT.